This T cell receptor beta chain comes out of a study of T cells in Graves' hyperthyroidism and ophthalmopathy. Overall study context: Peripheral blood was taken when the disease was first diagnosed, before any treatment began. Study findings and constraints: Separation of ophthalmopathy from stable hyperthyroidism was achieved by a 13 V-J model.

Remarks on this clonotype: Its antigen is not known.

The CDR3 length is 16 residues. CDR1 is SGHAT and CDR2 is FQNNGV in the germline V gene. J was trimmed by 4 bases and V by 5 bases; bases with no gene match: 12. TCR beta CDR3 sequences were amplified from RNA transcripts. In the first-round RT-PCR of the TCR CDR3, the HTBI primer set was used. TCRdb ran MiXCR on the multiplex PCR reads and lists one entry per CDR3 protein. The table includes approximately 430,000 distinct CDR3 sequences, under 15% detected once. Patients having uncontrolled infection, another autoimmune disease, pregnancy or lactation were not included. For the diagnoses, clinical symptoms, serum thyroxine and TRAb, thyroid ultrasound and orbital computed tomography were used.

The sequenced sample consisted of blood. The origin of this receptor is a young man with Graves' ophthalmopathy. This chain uses TRBV11-2 with TRBJ2-7, with 9 nucleotides matching TRBD2. In DNA, the CDR3 is TGTGCCAGCAGCCGACCTGGGCAGCGGGGGGAATACGAGCAGTACTTC. It encodes CASSRPGQRGEYEQYF. Filled out from reference TRBV11-2 and TRBJ2-7, the complete variable domain reads EAGVAQSPRYKIIEKRQSVAFWCNPISGHATLYWYQQILGQGPKLLIQFQNNGVVDDSQLPKDRFSAERLKGVDSTLKIQPAKLEDSAVYLCASSRPGQRGEYEQYFGPGTRLTVT.